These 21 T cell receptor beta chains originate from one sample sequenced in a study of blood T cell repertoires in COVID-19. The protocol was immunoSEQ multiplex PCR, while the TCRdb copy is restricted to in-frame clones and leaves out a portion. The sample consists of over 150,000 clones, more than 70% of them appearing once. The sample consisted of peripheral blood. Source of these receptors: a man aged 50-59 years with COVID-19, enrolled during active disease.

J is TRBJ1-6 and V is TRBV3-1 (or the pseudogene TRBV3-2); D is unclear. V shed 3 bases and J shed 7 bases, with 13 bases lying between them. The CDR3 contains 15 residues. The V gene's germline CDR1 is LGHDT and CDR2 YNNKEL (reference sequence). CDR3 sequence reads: CASSQWEAANSPLHF. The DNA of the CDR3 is TGTGCCAGCAGCCAGTGGGAGGCCGCAAATTCACCCCTCCACTTT.

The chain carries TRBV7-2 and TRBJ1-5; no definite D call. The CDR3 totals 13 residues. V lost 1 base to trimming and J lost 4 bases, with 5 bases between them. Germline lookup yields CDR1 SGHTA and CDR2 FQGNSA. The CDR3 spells CASSLVANQPQHF. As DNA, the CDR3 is TGTGCCAGCAGCTTAGTTGCGAATCAGCCCCAGCATTTT.

The CDR3 loop is CASSFKLLYEQYF. The CDR3 DNA reads as TGTGCCAGCAGCTTTAAGCTTCTCTACGAGCAGTACTTC. The genes are TRBV7-2 and TRBJ2-7; D gene uncertain. The CDR3 is 13 residues long. The germline gives CDR1 SGHTA, CDR2 FQGNSA. V was clipped by 3 bases and J by 3 bases, with 9 bases between them. Based on the CDR3 plus reference TRBV7-2 and TRBJ2-7, the full variable domain is GAGVSQSPSNKVTEKGKDVELRCDPISGHTALYWYRQSLGQGLEFLIYFQGNSAPDKSGLPSDRFSAERTGGSVSTLTIQRTQQEDSAVYLCASSFKLLYEQYFGPGTRLTVT.

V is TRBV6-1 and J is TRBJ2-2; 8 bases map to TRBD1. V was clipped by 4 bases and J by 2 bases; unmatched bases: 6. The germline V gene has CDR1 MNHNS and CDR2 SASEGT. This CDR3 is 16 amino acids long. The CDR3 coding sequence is TGTGCCAGCAGTGTCCCCGGACAGGGCAACACCGGGGAGCTGTTTTTT. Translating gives CASSVPGQGNTGELFF.

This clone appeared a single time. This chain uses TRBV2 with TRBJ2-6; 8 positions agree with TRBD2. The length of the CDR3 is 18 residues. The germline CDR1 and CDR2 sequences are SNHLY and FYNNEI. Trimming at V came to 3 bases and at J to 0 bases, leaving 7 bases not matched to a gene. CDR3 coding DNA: TGTGCCAGCAGTGAGGGCCGGGGGGGCGACTCTGGGGCCAACGTCCTGACTTTC. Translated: CASSEGRGGDSGANVLTF.

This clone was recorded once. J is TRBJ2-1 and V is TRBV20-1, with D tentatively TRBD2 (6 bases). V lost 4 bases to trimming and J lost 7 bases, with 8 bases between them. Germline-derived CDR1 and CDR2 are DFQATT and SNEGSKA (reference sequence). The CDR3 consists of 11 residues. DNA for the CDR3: TGCAGTGCTATGACTAGGAATGAGCAGTTCTTC. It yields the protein CSAMTRNEQFF.

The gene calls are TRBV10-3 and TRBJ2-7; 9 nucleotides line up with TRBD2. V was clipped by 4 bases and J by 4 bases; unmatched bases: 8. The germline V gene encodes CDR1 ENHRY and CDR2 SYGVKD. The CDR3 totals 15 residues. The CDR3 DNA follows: TGTGCCATCAGTGGAACAAGCGGGAGGATTTACGAGCAGTACTTC. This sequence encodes CAISGTSGRIYEQYF.

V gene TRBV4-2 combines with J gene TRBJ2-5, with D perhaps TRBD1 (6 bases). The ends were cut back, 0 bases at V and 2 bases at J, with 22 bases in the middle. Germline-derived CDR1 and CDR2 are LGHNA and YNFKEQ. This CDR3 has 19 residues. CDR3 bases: TGTGCCAGCAGCCAAGATTGGTTCAAGGCAGGGGTAGGGCAAGAGACCCAGTACTTC. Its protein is CASSQDWFKAGVGQETQYF.

Here the CDR3 DNA reads TGCGCCAGCAGACAGGACAGGGAGAATGAGCAGTTCTTC. Translated: CASRQDRENEQFF. The chain has TRBV5-1 and TRBJ2-1; 8 nucleotides align to TRBD1. Germline lookup yields CDR1 SGHRS and CDR2 YFSETQ. The CDR3 extends over 13 amino acids. Trimming took 5 bases from V and 7 from J; bases not matched to a gene: 5.

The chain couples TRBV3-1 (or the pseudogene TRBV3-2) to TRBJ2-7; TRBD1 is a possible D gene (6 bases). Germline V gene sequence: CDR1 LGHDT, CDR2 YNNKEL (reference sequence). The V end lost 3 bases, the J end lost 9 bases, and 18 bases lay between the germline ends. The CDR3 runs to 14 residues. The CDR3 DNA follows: TGTGCCAGCAGCCAGGGGGCACAGTCATGGTGGCAGTACTTC. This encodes CASSQGAQSWWQYF.

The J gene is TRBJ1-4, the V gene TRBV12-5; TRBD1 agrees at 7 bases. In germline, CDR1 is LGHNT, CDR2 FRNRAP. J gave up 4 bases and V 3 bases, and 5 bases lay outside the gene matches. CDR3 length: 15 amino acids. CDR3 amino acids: CASGFAQGINEKLFF. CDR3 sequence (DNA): TGTGCTAGTGGTTTTGCACAGGGGATTAATGAAAAACTGTTTTTT.

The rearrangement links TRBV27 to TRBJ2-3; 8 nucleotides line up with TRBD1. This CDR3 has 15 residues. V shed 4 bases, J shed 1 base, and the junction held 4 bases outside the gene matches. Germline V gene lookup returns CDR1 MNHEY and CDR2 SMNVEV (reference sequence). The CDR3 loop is CASSSPGQGTDTQYF. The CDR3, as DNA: TGTGCCAGCAGTTCCCCGGGACAGGGCACAGATACGCAGTATTTT.

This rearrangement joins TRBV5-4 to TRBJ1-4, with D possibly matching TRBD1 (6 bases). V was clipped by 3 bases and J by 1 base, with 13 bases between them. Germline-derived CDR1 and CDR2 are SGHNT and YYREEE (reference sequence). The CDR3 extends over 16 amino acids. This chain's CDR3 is CASSSSTGQTNEKLFF. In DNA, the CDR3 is TGTGCCAGCAGCTCTTCTACAGGGCAAACTAATGAAAAACTGTTTTTT. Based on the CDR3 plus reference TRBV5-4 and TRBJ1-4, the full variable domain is ETGVTQSPTHLIKTRGQQVTLRCSSQSGHNTVSWYQQALGQGPQFIFQYYREEENGRGNFPPRFSGLQFPNYSSELNVNALELDDSALYLCASSSSTGQTNEKLFFGSGTQLSVL.

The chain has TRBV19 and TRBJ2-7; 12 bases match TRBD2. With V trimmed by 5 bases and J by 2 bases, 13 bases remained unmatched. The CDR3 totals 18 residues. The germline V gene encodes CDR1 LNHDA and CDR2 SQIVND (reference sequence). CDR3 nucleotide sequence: TGTGCCAGTAGTTCCAACCCACTAGCGGGAGGCAGGGCCTACGAGCAGTACTTC. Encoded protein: CASSSNPLAGGRAYEQYF.

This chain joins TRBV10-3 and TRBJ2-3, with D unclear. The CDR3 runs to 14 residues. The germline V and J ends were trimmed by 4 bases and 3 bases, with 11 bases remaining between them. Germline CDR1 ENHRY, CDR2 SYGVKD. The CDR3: CAISASESTDTQYF. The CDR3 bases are TGTGCCATCAGTGCTAGTGAAAGTACAGATACGCAGTATTTT.

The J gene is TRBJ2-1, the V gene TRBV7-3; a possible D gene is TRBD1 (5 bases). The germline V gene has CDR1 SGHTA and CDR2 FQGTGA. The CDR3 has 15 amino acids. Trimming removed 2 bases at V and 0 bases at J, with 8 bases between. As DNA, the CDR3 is TGTGCCAGCAGCTTAGGCGACAGCTCCTACAATGAGCAGTTCTTC. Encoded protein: CASSLGDSSYNEQFF.

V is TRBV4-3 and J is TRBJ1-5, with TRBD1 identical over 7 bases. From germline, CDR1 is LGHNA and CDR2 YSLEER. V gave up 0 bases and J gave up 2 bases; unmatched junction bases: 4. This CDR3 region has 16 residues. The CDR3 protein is CASSQDPQGGNQPQHF. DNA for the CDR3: TGCGCCAGCAGCCAAGATCCCCAGGGGGGCAATCAGCCCCAGCATTTT.

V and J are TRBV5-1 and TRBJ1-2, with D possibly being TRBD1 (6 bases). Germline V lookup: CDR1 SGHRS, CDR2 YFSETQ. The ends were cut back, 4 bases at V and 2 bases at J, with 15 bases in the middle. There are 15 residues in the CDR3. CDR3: CASSVDRNVNYGYTF. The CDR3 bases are TGCGCCAGCAGCGTCGACAGGAATGTAAACTATGGCTACACCTTC.

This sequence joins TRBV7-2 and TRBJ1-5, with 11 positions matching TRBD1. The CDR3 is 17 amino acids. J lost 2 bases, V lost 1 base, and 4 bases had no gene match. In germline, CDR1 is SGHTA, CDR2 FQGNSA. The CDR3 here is CASSLDPGQGGNQPQHF. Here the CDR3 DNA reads TGTGCCAGCAGCTTAGATCCGGGACAGGGGGGCAATCAGCCCCAGCATTTT.

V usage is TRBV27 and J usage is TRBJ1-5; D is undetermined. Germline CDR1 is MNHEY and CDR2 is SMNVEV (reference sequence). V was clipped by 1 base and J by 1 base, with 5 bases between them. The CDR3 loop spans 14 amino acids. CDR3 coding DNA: TGTGCCAGCAGTTTATTACAGAGCAATCAGCCCCAGCATTTT. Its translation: CASSLLQSNQPQHF.

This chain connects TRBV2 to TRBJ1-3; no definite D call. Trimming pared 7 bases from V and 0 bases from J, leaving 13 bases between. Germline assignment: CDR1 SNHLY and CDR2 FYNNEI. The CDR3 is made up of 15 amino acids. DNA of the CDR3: TGTGCCAGCATGCCGCGGACTTTCTCTGGAAACACCATATATTTT. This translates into CASMPRTFSGNTIYF.